A single sample is the source of the 2 T cell receptor beta chains below, sequenced in a study of shared clonotypes between healthy human individuals (dated by TCRdb to between 2020 and 2021). CD8 naive samples were obtained by positive selection for CCR7 among CD45RO-negative cells, yielding a CD45RA+CCR7+ population from which TemRA cells were excluded. Library prep was done by the immunoSEQ multiplex PCR assay. TCRdb obtained this table from immuneACCESS and retained in-frame rearrangements with V and J assigned. These tables miss some clones; where compared with another copy, unresolved V genes account for less than half of the shortfall, and the remainder is unexplained. This sample lists 500,000 to 700,000 clones; roughly 95% were detected once. The top ten clones comprise around 0.11% of the sample. Sequencing was performed on naive CD8+ T cells sorted from blood. What this sample's cell subset or site label stands for: CD45RA+CCR7+. These receptors all stem from a woman in her thirties in good health.

Here the CDR3 reads CAWIEQGALGETQYF. CDR3 nucleotides: TGTGCCTGGATCGAACAGGGGGCGCTTGGAGAGACCCAGTACTTC. The chain joins TRBV30 to TRBJ2-5; 9 positions agree with TRBD1. The CDR3 has 15 residues. CDR1 is GTSNPN and CDR2 is SVGIG in the germline V gene (reference sequence). With 4 bases clipped from V and 4 bases from J, the junction kept 10 bases outside the gene matches.

The V call is TRBV27, the J call TRBJ1-1; 9 bases map to TRBD1. CDR1 and CDR2 (germline): MNHEY, SMNVEV (reference sequence). The trim removed 8 bases at V and 8 bases at J, leaving 9 bases unmatched. The CDR3 is 13 residues long. CDR3 in amino acids: CASGTGGAFEAFF. The CDR3 DNA follows: TGTGCCAGCGGAACAGGGGGCGCCTTCGAAGCTTTCTTT.